This entry concerns a single T cell receptor beta chain. Looked up from germline, CDR1 is SGHVS and CDR2 is FQNEAQ. With 4 bases removed from V and 7 bases from J, the gap between germline ends came to 16 bases. The CDR3 loop spans 15 amino acids. The data belong to a study of Tregs in tolerant kidney transplant recipients. Some clones are missing from TCRdb's copy, which holds only in-frame ones; the method was immunoSEQ multiplex PCR. This repertoire shows roughly 66,000 clones, about nine tenths found once; its top ten account for approximately 10%. Thawed PBMCs were FACS-sorted into unstimulated CD4+CD25+CD127- regulatory T cells, CD4+CD25- non-regulatory cells, CD4 and CD8 cells.

Source: CD8+ T cells from blood, taken before the transplant. The rearrangement uses TRBV7-8 and TRBJ1-4; D is possibly TRBD1 (5 bases). The origin of this receptor is a human donor who received a combined kidney and bone marrow transplant. The CDR3 DNA sequence: TGTGCCAGCAGCTCATCAGGGAATTTCGGTGAAAAACTGTTTTTT. Translating it yields CASSSSGNFGEKLFF. Together with reference TRBV7-8 and TRBJ1-4, the CDR3 gives the full variable domain: GAGVSQSPRYKVAKRGQDVALRCDPISGHVSLFWYQQALGQGPEFLTYFQNEAQLDKSGLPSDRFFAERPEGSVSTLKIQRTQQEDSAVYLCASSSSGNFGEKLFFGSGTQLSVL.